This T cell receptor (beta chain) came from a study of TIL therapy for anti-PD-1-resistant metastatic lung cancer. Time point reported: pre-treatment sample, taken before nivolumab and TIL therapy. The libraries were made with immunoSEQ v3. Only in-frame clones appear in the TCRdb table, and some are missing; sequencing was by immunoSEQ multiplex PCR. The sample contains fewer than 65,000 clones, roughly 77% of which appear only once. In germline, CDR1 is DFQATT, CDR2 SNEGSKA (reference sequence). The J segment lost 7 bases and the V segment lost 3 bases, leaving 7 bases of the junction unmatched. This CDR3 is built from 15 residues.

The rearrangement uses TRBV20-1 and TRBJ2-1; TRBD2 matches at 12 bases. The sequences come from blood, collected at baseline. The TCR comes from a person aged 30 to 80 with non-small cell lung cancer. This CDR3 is CSASATSGGSNEQFF. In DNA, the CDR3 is TGCAGTGCTAGTGCAACTAGCGGGGGGTCGAATGAGCAGTTCTTC.